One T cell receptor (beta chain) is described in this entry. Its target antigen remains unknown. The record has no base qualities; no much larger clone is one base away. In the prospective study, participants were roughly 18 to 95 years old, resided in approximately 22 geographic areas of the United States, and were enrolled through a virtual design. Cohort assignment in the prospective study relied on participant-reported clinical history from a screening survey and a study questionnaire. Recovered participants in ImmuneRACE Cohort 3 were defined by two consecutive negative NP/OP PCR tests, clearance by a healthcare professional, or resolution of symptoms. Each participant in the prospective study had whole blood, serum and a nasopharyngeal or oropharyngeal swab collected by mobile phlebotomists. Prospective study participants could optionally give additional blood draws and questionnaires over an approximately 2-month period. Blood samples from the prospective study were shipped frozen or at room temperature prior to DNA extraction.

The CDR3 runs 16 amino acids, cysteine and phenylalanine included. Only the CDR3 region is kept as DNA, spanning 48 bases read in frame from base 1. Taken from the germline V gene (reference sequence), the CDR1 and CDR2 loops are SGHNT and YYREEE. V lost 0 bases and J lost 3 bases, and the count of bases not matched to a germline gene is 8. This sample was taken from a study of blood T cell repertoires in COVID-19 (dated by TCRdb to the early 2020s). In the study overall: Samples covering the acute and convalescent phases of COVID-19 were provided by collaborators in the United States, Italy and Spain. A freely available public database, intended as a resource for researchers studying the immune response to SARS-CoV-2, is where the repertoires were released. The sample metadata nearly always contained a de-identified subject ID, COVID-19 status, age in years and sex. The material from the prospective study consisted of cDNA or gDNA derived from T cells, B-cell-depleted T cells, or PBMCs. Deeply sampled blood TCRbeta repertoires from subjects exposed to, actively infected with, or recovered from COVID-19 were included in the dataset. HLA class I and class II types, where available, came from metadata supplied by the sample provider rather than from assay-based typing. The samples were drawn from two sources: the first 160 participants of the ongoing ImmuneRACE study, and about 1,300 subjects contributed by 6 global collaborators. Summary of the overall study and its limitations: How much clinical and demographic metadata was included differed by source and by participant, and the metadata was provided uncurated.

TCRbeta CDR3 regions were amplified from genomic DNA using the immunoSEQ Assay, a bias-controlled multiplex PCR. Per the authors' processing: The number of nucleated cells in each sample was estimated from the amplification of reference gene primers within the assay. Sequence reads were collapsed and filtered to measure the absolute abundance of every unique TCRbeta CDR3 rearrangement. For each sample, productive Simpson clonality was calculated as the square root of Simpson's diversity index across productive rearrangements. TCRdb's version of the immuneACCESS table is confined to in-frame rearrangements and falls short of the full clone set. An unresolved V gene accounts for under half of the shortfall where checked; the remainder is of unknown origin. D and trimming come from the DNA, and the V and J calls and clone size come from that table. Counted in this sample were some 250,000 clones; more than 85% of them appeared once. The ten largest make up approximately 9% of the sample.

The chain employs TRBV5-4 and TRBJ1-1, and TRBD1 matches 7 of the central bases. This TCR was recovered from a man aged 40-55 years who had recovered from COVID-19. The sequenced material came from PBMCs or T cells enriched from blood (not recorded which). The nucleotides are TGTGCCAGCAGCTTGGATCAGGGGGGCCCGGACACTGAAGCTTTCTTT. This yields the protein CASSLDQGGPDTEAFF.